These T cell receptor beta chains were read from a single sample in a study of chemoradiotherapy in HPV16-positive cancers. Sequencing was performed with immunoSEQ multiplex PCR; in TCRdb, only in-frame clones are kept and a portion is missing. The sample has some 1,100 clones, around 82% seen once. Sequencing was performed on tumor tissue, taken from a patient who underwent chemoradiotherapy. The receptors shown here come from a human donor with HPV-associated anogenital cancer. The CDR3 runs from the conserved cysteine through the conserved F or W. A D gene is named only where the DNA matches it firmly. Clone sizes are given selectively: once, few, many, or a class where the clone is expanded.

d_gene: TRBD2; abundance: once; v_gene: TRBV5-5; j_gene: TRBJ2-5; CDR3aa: CASSRLAGVKETQYF; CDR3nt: TGTGCCAGCAGCCGACTAGCGGGGGTTAAAGAGACCCAGTACTTC
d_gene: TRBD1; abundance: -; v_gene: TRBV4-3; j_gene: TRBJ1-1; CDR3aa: CASSQDFQGDTEAFF; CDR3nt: TGCGCCAGCAGCCAAGATTTCCAGGGGGACACTGAAGCTTTCTTT
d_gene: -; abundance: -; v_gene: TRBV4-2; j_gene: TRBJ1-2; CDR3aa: CASSQEGGISGYTF; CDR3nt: TGTGCCAGCAGCCAAGAAGGGGGGATAAGTGGCTACACCTTC
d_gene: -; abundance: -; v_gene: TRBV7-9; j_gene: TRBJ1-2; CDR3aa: CASSPDGGANYGYTF; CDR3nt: TGTGCCAGCAGCCCAGATGGGGGAGCTAACTATGGCTACACCTTC
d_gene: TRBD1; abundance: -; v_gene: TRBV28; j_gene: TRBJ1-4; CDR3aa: CASSLYTGANEKLFF; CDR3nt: TGTGCCAGCAGTTTATATACAGGGGCTAATGAAAAACTGTTTTTT
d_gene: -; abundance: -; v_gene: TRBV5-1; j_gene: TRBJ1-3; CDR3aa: CASSEGAGNTIYF; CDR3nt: TGCGCCAGCAGCGAGGGTGCGGGAAACACCATATATTTT
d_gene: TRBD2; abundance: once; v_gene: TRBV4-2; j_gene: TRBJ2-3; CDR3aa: CASSQLTSGGNTQYF; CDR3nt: TGTGCCAGCAGCCAGCTAACTAGCGGGGGGAATACGCAGTATTTT
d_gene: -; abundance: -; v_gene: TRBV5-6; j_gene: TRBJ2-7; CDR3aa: CASSLWAVYEQYF; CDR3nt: TGTGCCAGCAGCTTGTGGGCAGTCTACGAGCAGTACTTC
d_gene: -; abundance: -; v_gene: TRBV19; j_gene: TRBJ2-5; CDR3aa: CASSIHRESGETQYF; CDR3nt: TGTGCCAGTAGTATCCACAGGGAGTCAGGAGAGACCCAGTACTTC
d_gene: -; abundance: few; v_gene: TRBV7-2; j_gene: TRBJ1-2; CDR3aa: CASSGFRGYTF; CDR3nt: TGTGCCAGCAGCGGTTTCAGAGGCTACACCTTC
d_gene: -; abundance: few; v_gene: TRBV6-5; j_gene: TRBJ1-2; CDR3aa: CASSYSEYSYGYTF; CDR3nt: TGTGCCAGCAGTTACTCGGAGTACTCCTATGGCTACACCTTC
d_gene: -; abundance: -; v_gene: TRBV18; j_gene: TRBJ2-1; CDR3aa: CASSPLAGTHYNEQFF; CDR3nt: TGTGCCAGCTCACCTCTGGCCGGGACCCACTACAATGAGCAGTTCTTC
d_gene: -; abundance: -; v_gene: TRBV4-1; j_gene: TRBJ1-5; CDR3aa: CASSQDSSSNQPQHF; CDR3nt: TGCGCCAGCAGCCAAGATTCCAGTAGCAATCAGCCCCAGCATTTT
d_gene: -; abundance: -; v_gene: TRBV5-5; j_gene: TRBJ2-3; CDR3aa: CASSFGGGVTNTQYF; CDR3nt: TGTGCCAGCAGCTTTGGGGGAGGAGTCACAAATACGCAGTATTTT
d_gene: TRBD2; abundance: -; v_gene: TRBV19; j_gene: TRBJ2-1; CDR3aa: CASEGGSGSGITYNEQFF; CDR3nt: TGTGCCAGTGAGGGTGGTAGCGGGAGCGGTATTACCTACAATGAGCAGTTCTTC
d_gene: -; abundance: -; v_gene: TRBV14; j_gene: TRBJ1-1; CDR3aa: CASSRNIRNTEAFF; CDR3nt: TGTGCCAGCAGCCGGAACATAAGGAACACTGAAGCTTTCTTT
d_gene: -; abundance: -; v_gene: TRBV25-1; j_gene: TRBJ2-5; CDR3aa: CASGRRTGETQYF; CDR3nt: TGTGCCAGCGGAAGAAGGACGGGAGAGACCCAGTACTTC
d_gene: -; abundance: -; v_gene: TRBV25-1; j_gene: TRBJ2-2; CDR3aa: CASSEYGAGGTGELFF; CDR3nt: TGTGCCAGCAGTGAATATGGGGCAGGGGGGACCGGGGAGCTGTTTTTT
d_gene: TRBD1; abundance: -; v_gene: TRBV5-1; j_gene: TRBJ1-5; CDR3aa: CASSRIPGTGPLRSNQPQHF; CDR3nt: TGCGCCAGCAGCCGAATCCCCGGGACAGGGCCGCTTAGAAGCAATCAGCCCCAGCATTTT
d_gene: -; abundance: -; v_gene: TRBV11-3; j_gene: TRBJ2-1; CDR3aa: CASSLGVGFSDEQFF; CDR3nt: TGTGCCAGCAGCCTAGGGGTCGGATTTTCTGATGAGCAGTTCTTC
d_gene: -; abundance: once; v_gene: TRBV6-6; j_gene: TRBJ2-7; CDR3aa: CASSYTSDSFYEQYF; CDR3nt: TGTGCCAGCAGTTACACCTCGGACAGTTTCTACGAGCAGTACTTC
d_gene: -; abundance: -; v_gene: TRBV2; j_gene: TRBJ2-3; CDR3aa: CASSEVEWTADRDTQYF; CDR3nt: TGTGCCAGCAGTGAAGTAGAGTGGACAGCGGACCGAGATACGCAGTATTTT
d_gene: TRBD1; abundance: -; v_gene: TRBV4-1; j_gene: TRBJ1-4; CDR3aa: CASSRDRKRKLFF; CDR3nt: TGCGCCAGCAGCCGGGACAGAAAAAGGAAACTGTTTTTT
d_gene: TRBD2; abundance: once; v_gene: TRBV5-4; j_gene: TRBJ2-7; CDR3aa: CASSSATSESYEQYF; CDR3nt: TGTGCCAGCAGCTCCGCGACTAGCGAGAGCTACGAGCAGTACTTC
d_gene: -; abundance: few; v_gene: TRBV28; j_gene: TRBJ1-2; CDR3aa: CASSFPTGGNYGYTF; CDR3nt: TGTGCCAGCAGTTTTCCCACTGGAGGGAACTATGGCTACACCTTC
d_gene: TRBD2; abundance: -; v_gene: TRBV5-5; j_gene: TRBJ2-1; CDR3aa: CASRFGTSGRAGYNEQFF; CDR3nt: TGTGCCAGCAGATTTGGGACTAGCGGGAGAGCGGGGTACAATGAGCAGTTCTTC
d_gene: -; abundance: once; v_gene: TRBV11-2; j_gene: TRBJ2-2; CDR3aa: CASSLDSRGYTGELFF; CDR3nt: TGTGCCAGCAGCTTAGATTCTCGCGGGTACACCGGGGAGCTGTTTTTT
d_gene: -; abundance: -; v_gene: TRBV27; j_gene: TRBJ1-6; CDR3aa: CASSMTGNSPLHF; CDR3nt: TGTGCCAGCAGTATGACAGGAAATTCACCCCTCCACTTT
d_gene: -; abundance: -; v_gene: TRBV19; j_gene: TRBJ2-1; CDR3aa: CASSIYGGHNEQFF; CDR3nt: TGTGCCAGTAGTATATACGGGGGCCACAATGAGCAGTTCTTC
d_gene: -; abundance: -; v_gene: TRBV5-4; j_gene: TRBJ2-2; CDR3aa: CASSRSATNTGELFF; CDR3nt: TGTGCCAGCAGCCGCAGCGCGACGAACACCGGGGAGCTGTTTTTT
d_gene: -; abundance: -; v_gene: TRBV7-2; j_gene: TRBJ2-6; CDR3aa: CASSSQGRGANVLTF; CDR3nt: TGTGCCAGCAGCTCCCAGGGTAGAGGGGCCAACGTCCTGACTTTC